The clone carrying this TCR beta chain was seen more than once but under ten times. Its antigen is not identified. The sample comes from a study of response to subunit inactivated influenza vaccine. Study-wide points: Authors suggested that a seasonal influenza vaccination recruits few new T cells each time.

TCRdb re-analysed the RT-PCR reads in MiXCR, keeping a single row per CDR3 protein. Here the sample spans roughly 780,000 distinct CDR3 sequences, around 20% being singletons. The CDR3 has 15 residues. Between the trimmed V and J ends, which lost 5 bases and 1 base, there was a span of 9 bases. In germline, CDR1 is SGHTA, CDR2 FQGNSA. V and J are TRBV7-2 and TRBJ2-6; perhaps D is TRBD1 or TRBD2 (5 bases each). The material sequenced was PBMCs from blood, taken roughly 5 days after vaccination. The source of this sequence is a man in his fifties or sixties who received an inactivated influenza vaccine. CDR3 nucleotides: TGTGCCAGCAGCACCTGGGGGTCTGGGGCCAACGTCCTGACTTTC. Protein: CASSTWGSGANVLTF.